Presented here are 10 T cell receptor beta chains from one specimen sequenced in a study of T-cell reconstitution after alpha-beta-depleted transplantation in children (TCRdb year 2016). Per the publication, the treatment or condition label means: allogeneic hematopoietic cell transplantation with graft depleted of TCRalphabeta T cells and CD19 B cells. The library was generated by PCR. Sequencing was carried out with an Illumina HiSeq 2500. Molecular barcoding was employed in the preparation of TCR libraries, with unique molecular identifiers being used to normalize TCRbeta repertoire quantification. TCRdb redid the processing of the public reads, applying fastp at Q25 and MiXCR, and retained in-frame beta chains. Rows with a matching CDR3 protein are joined into one entry that keeps the most common DNA and genes. This sample comprises around 580,000 distinct CDR3 sequences, 20% to 25% of them detected only once. Around an eighth of the sample is held by the ten biggest clonotypes.

Specimen: PBMCs, mostly from graft donor cells, collected 360 days after TCRalphabeta/CD19-depleted stem cell transplant. These receptor sequences come from a boy in the first two years of life who had a stem cell transplant for acute myeloid leukemia, so the T cells may come from the graft donor.

The V call is TRBV25-1, the J call TRBJ1-5; TRBD1 aligns across 11 bases. CDR3 length: 15 amino acids. The V and J ends lost 5 bases and 4 bases, in that order; junction bases with no gene match: 4. CDR1 MGHDK and CDR2 SYGVNS come from the germline V gene. CDR3 loop: CASSRGQGANQPQHF. The CDR3 DNA sequence: TGTGCCAGCAGTCGCGGACAGGGGGCGAATCAGCCCCAGCATTTT.

This clonotype appeared many times. The V and J genes are TRBV20-1 and TRBJ1-5; D not resolved. CDR1 is DFQATT and CDR2 is SNEGSKA in the germline V gene (reference sequence). The V gene lost 2 bases and the J gene lost 3 bases, with 8 bases spanning the gap. CDR3 length: 13 residues. The CDR3 nucleotides are TGCAGTGCTAGATGGTCACTCAATCAGCCCCAGCATTTT. Amino acids: CSARWSLNQPQHF.

This clonotype was detected ten times or more. The chain uses TRBV28 and TRBJ2-4, with TRBD1 as a possible D gene (6 bases). The CDR3 length is 17 residues. Per the germline V gene, CDR1 is MDHEN and CDR2 is SYDVKM. The V end was cut by 3 bases, the J end by 0 bases, with 15 bases between. Here the CDR3 DNA reads TGTGCCAGCAGTTTCCGCCACAGGGTTCTAGCCAAAAACATTCAGTACTTC. Translating gives CASSFRHRVLAKNIQYF.

This clonotype was seen a handful of times. The chain has TRBV7-2 and TRBJ2-6, with D unclear. CDR1 is SGHTA and CDR2 is FQGNSA in the germline V gene. Trimming stripped 7 bases from V and 0 bases from J, with 13 bases between. This CDR3 contains 16 residues. DNA for the CDR3: TGTGCCAGCAAATCCAGAGGTGGCTCTGGGGCCAACGTCCTGACTTTC. This translates into CASKSRGGSGANVLTF.

A few counts support this clonotype. This chain joins TRBV10-3 and TRBJ2-7, with D tentatively TRBD1 (5 bases). Germline V gene lookup returns CDR1 ENHRY and CDR2 SYGVKD. V lost 2 bases and J 3 bases, leaving 8 bases between the germline ends. The CDR3 is 13 residues long. The CDR3 nucleotides are TGTGCCATCAGTGAGACAGGTTACTACGAGCAGTACGTC. Translation: CAISETGYYEQYV.

Ten or more counts support this clonotype. The V gene is TRBV3-1, the J gene TRBJ2-7, with a tentative D call TRBD2 (6 bases). Trimming removed 4 bases from V and 6 bases from J, with 10 bases in between. Germline CDR1 reads LGHDT; CDR2 reads YNNKEL (reference sequence). The CDR3 length is 12 residues. The CDR3 nucleotides read TGTGCCAGCAGCCCAGGCGGGACCGAGCAGTACTTC. This translates into CASSPGGTEQYF.

V gene TRBV20-1 combines with J gene TRBJ2-3; TRBD2 matches 9 bases. The J segment lost 2 bases and the V segment lost 4 bases, leaving 4 bases of the junction unmatched. In germline, CDR1 is DFQATT, CDR2 SNEGSKA (reference sequence). CDR3 length: 14 residues. Here the CDR3 reads CSAIIAGVTDTQYF. CDR3 in DNA: TGCAGTGCTATTATAGCGGGGGTCACAGATACGCAGTATTTT.

The V gene is TRBV4-1, the J gene TRBJ2-5, with D unresolved. V lost 1 base, J lost 2 bases, and 11 bases lay in between. The CDR3 runs 15 residues. Germline CDR1 and CDR2: MGHRA and YSYEKL. CDR3: CASSQGDWLQETQYF. The CDR3 nucleotides read TGCGCCAGCAGCCAAGGTGACTGGTTACAAGAGACCCAGTACTTC.

The rearrangement uses TRBV7-2 and TRBJ2-5, with TRBD1 matching 11 bases. Looked up from germline, CDR1 is SGHTA and CDR2 is FQGNSA. Germline trimming cut 0 bases from V and 5 bases from J; bases unmatched to any gene: 5. This CDR3 is 16 amino acids long. CDR3: CASSLAGTGGGETQYF. DNA for the CDR3: TGTGCCAGCAGCTTAGCGGGGACAGGGGGTGGGGAGACCCAGTACTTC.

At least ten counts were recorded for this clonotype. V and J are TRBV4-2 and TRBJ2-1; D is perhaps TRBD1 or TRBD2 (6 bases each). Between the trimmed V and J ends, which lost 3 bases and 2 bases, there was a span of 26 bases. This CDR3 is built from 20 residues. CDR1 is LGHNA and CDR2 is YNFKEQ in the germline V gene. In DNA form, the CDR3 reads TGTGCCAGCAGCCAGGGGGGCTTTGCCCCCCCCTGGAGCCCCTACAATGAGCAGTTCTTC. This gives the protein CASSQGGFAPPWSPYNEQFF.